This T cell receptor beta chain emerged from a study of siplizumab effects on memory and regulatory T cells. Whole-study context: Mixed lymphocyte reactions were matched in twos, containing siplizumab at approximately 1 ug/mL or lacking drug.

Assay used: immunoSEQ multiplex PCR; TCRdb lists only in-frame clones, some missing. The sample carries about 15,000 clones, 40% to 55% recorded once. Per the germline V gene, CDR1 is MGHDK and CDR2 is SYGVNS. Trimming at V came to 7 bases and at J to 6 bases, leaving 4 bases not matched to a gene. This CDR3 is built from 12 residues. The cells of the mixed lymphocyte reaction underwent a roughly 6-day coculture at 37°C. The study's findings and limits: Naive T cells appeared more diverse than memory cells and seemed to be major alloresponse contributors.

Of note for this clone: Its cognate antigen is unknown.

V is TRBV25-1 and J is TRBJ2-7; 9 nucleotides agree with TRBD1. This receptor was taken from a human donor in good health; the cells came from an allogeneic mixed lymphocyte reaction. Some clones in this sample may be carry-over from other donors' samples. The sequenced sample was CFSE-low (dividing) CD4+ T cells sorted from an allogeneic mixed lymphocyte reaction. CDR3 bases: TGTGCCAGCACCGGGACAGGGAGCGAGCAGTACTTC. It yields the protein CASTGTGSEQYF.